This TCR beta chain was sequenced for a study of early T cells in non-severe SARS-CoV-2 infection. Study as a whole: Investigators sequenced bulk RNA drawn from unsorted whole blood, and chains remained unpaired. Overall study results and limits: Lookups in VDJdb leaned toward anti-spike CD8 responses and missed private and CD4 specificities.

cDNA molecules, individually, were tagged with unique molecular identifiers. TCRdb independently ran MiXCR on the 5' RACE reads; one entry per CDR3 protein. The sample lists about 61,000 distinct CDR3 sequences; 10% to 11% were seen once. V was clipped by 5 bases and J by 0 bases, with 14 bases between them. The germline gives CDR1 DFQATT, CDR2 SNEGSKA (reference sequence). The CDR3 is made up of 16 amino acids. This clonotype turned up a few times. The antigen is undetermined. The specimen was whole blood. The sequence derives from an adult who was a healthcare worker with PCR-confirmed SARS-CoV-2 infection or an uninfected control (not recorded which). The genes are TRBV20-1 and TRBJ2-6; D assignment may be TRBD1 or TRBD2 (6 bases each). The CDR3 sequence: CSAPLQGLSGANVLTF. Here the CDR3 DNA reads TGCAGTGCTCCTCTACAGGGACTCTCTGGGGCCAACGTCCTGACTTTC.